The next 4 T cell receptor beta chains were all read from a single sample in a study of blood T cells in healthy people across ages. A second PCR, run for roughly 7 to 11 cycles, used a sample-barcoded 5' primer plus a J-beta primer mix. Via MiXCR, TCRdb re-called the 5' RACE reads, giving one row per CDR3 protein. This sample has under 1,100,000 distinct CDR3 sequences, with around 25% found just once. The same data also went into a second study, on T cells of mothers and their children.

The sequenced material came from blood. These TCRs come from a girl under 10 years old in good health.

The chain uses TRBV24-1 and TRBJ2-2, with TRBD1 matching over 8 bases. With 9 bases clipped from V and 3 bases from J, the junction kept 2 bases outside the gene matches. CDR3 length: 13 residues. Germline-derived CDR1 and CDR2 are KGHDR and SFDVKD. The CDR3 nucleotides are TGTGCCACCCTGGGACAGGACACCGGGGAGCTGTTTTTT. Amino acids: CATLGQDTGELFF.

A note on this clonotype: At one end the junction does not follow the germline gene, possibly because of a read error. This chain uses TRBV6-2 or TRBV6-3 with TRBJ2-5; 7 positions match TRBD1. The DNA end lines up better with TRBJ2-1; the J call may be wrong. The germline V gene has CDR1 MNHEY and CDR2 SVGEGT. The length of the CDR3 is 11 residues. CDR3 sequence (DNA): TGTACCAGCAGTAGGGGGCATGAGCAGTTCTTC. Protein product: CTSSRGHEQFF.

The chain carries TRBV25-1 and TRBJ1-2; D might be TRBD1 (5 bases). Germline lookup yields CDR1 MGHDK and CDR2 SYGVNS. The CDR3 has 13 amino acids. Trimming cost V 8 bases and J 8 bases, with 18 bases left between them. CDR3 DNA sequence: TGTGCCAGCGAAGACAGCCAGTTTCGAGGCTACACCTTC. It yields the protein CASEDSQFRGYTF.

This clonotype showed up just a few times. The CDR3 DNA reads as TGCAGCGCGCCGGTGTTAGGAAAACTGTTTTTT. Its translation: CSAPVLGKLFF. The chain employs TRBV20-1 and TRBJ1-4; D remains unclear. Per germline, CDR1 DFQATT and CDR2 SNEGSKA (reference sequence). The CDR3 contains 11 residues.